This is a list of T cell receptor beta chains from one sample in a study of blood T cell repertoires in COVID-19. Only in-frame clones appear in the TCRdb table, and some are missing; sequencing was by immunoSEQ multiplex PCR. The sample includes over 450,000 clones, approximately 92% of them seen just once. Material for sequencing was peripheral blood. The receptors were sampled from a man aged 18-30 years with COVID-19, enrolled during active disease. The CDR3 runs from the conserved cysteine through the conserved F or W. A D gene is named only where the DNA matches it firmly. Expanded clones are given a class, and other clones once, few, many or no size at all.

j_call,clone_size,v_call,d_call,cdr3_nt,cdr3_aa
TRBJ2-5,NA,TRBV12-5,TRBD2,TGTGCTAGTGGTCCGGGGACTAGAAAAGAGACCCAGTACTTC,CASGPGTRKETQYF
TRBJ2-3,NA,TRBV9,TRBD2,TGTGCCAGCAGCGTGGAGACTAGCGCAGATACGCAGTATTTT,CASSVETSADTQYF
TRBJ2-3,NA,TRBV19,TRBD2,TGTGCCAGTAGTAAAACTAGCGGGAGAATGAGCACAGATACGCAGTATTTT,CASSKTSGRMSTDTQYF
TRBJ1-1,NA,TRBV29-1,TRBD1,TGCAGCGTTGGCAGACAGGGTAACCCTGAAGCTTTCTTT,CSVGRQGNPEAFF
TRBJ2-7,NA,TRBV27,NA,TGTGCCAGTCACGACGGGGGAAGCTCCTACGAGCAGTACTTC,CASHDGGSSYEQYF
TRBJ2-7,NA,TRBV3-1/TRBV3-2,NA,TGTGCCAGCAGCCTCAGCAGCGCCTCCTACGAGCAGTACTTC,CASSLSSASYEQYF
TRBJ2-6,NA,TRBV28,NA,TGTGCCAGCACCCCGGAGGCGTCCTCTGGGGCCAACGTCCTGACTTTC,CASTPEASSGANVLTF
TRBJ2-7,NA,TRBV2,TRBD2,TGTGCCAGCAGTGAAGGGTTACTAGCGGGACGGAACGAGCAGTACTTC,CASSEGLLAGRNEQYF
TRBJ2-7,NA,TRBV4-1,TRBD1,TGCGCCAGCAGCCACCTGACAGGGGTCCCCTACGAGCAGTACTTC,CASSHLTGVPYEQYF
TRBJ2-3,once,TRBV3-1/TRBV3-2,NA,TGTGCCAGCAGCCAAGGCTATTACGATACGCAGTATTTT,CASSQGYYDTQYF
TRBJ2-3,NA,TRBV9,TRBD2,TGTGCCAGCAGCGTGGGACTAGCGGACACAGATACGCAGTATTTT,CASSVGLADTDTQYF
TRBJ1-3,NA,TRBV5-4,NA,TGTGCCAGCCGTAAGACCGTCCAGGATGGCACCATATATTTT,CASRKTVQDGTIYF
TRBJ2-1,NA,TRBV27,NA,TGTGCCAGCAGCCCGGACTACATCTCCTACAATGAGCAGTTCTTC,CASSPDYISYNEQFF
TRBJ1-2,NA,TRBV5-1,TRBD1,TGCGCCAGCAGCCAAAGGACAGGGGGCGAAGGCTACACCTTC,CASSQRTGGEGYTF
TRBJ2-2,NA,TRBV19,NA,TGTGCCAGTAGCCGGGTCACCGGGGAGCTGTTTTTT,CASSRVTGELFF
TRBJ1-3,many,TRBV19,NA,TGTGCCAGTAGTATCAGCTCTGGAAACACCATATATTTT,CASSISSGNTIYF
TRBJ2-1,NA,TRBV5-1,NA,TGCGCCAGCAGCTTGGTTGGACAGCCCTACAATGAGCAGTTCTTC,CASSLVGQPYNEQFF
TRBJ1-5,NA,TRBV19,TRBD1,TGTGCCAGTAGTATAGGAGGACAGGAATATCAGCCCCAGCATTTT,CASSIGGQEYQPQHF
TRBJ1-2,NA,TRBV19,TRBD1,TGTGCCAGTAGTAGGGACAGGGGGACCTATGGCTACACCTTC,CASSRDRGTYGYTF
TRBJ2-7,NA,TRBV13,TRBD1,TGTGCCAGCAGCCGCGGCAGGGGGCAGGGTTACGAGCAGTACTTC,CASSRGRGQGYEQYF
TRBJ2-3,once,TRBV9,NA,TGTGCCAGCAGCGTAGGGACTCGCACAGATACGCAGTATTTT,CASSVGTRTDTQYF
TRBJ2-7,few,TRBV13,TRBD1,TGTGCCAGCAGCGCCGCCGGGACAGGGGGCTGGGACCGCGAGCAGTACTTC,CASSAAGTGGWDREQYF
TRBJ1-4,NA,TRBV11-2,NA,TGTGCCAGCAGCCTTGGTCTCGGGGGAAGCAATGAAAAACTGTTTTTT,CASSLGLGGSNEKLFF
TRBJ1-2,NA,TRBV5-6,NA,TGTGCCAGCAGCTTGGACAGGTGGGCAGTCGATGGCTACACCTTC,CASSLDRWAVDGYTF
TRBJ2-5,once,TRBV7-8,NA,TGTGCCAGCAGCTTAGGGTACGGGGAAGAGACCCAGTACTTC,CASSLGYGEETQYF
TRBJ2-2,NA,TRBV19,TRBD2,TGTGCCAGTAGTACCCGGGCTAGCGGGAGGGATGGGGGCACCGGGGAGCTGTTTTTT,CASSTRASGRDGGTGELFF